This TCR beta chain appears in the sequencing data of a study of T cells in Graves' hyperthyroidism and ophthalmopathy. Overall study: Peripheral blood was taken when the disease was first diagnosed, before any treatment began. General study findings and limits: The model foresaw ophthalmopathy a median about 6.5 months prior to onset.

PBMCs stemmed from 10 ml fresh peripheral blood. Trimming at V came to 0 bases and at J to 3 bases, leaving 2 bases not matched to a gene. The CDR3 length is 14 residues. CDR1 and CDR2 from the germline V gene are SGDLS and YYNGEE. Template material for amplifying TCR beta CDR3 regions consisted of RNA transcripts. The HTBI primer set served for first-round RT-PCR of the TCR CDR3. In TCRdb, the multiplex PCR reads were re-called with MiXCR into one record per CDR3 protein. The table includes 500,000 to 550,000 distinct CDR3 sequences, just under 20% detected once. About this clonotype itself: Its antigen is undetermined.

Sequencing input: blood. The chain links TRBV9 to TRBJ2-7; 8 bases align to TRBD2. This receptor was obtained from a man in his forties or fifties with Graves' ophthalmopathy. CDR3: CASSVAAGGYEQYF. CDR3 nucleotide sequence: TGTGCCAGCAGCGTAGCTGCGGGAGGCTACGAGCAGTACTTC.